These T cell receptor beta chains were read from a single sample in a study of cytomegalovirus exposure and HLA in healthy donors. TCRdb's table, derived via immunoSEQ multiplex PCR, lists solely in-frame clones and lacks some. The sample includes over 100,000 clones, 70% to 85% of them seen just once. Sample: PBMCs. These receptor sequences come from a young woman in good health and CMV-seropositive. The CDR3 runs from the conserved cysteine through the conserved F or W. A D gene is named only where the DNA matches it firmly. Expanded clones get a size class; other rows say once, few or many, or leave the size out.

>-|-|TRBV4-1|TRBJ1-1
CASSQVYLRGEAFF
TGCGCCAGCAGCCAAGTGTACCTCAGGGGTGAAGCTTTCTTT
>TRBD1|-|TRBV7-8|TRBJ1-6
CASSFHRGGPGSPLHF
TGTGCCAGCAGCTTCCACAGGGGGGGTCCGGGTTCACCCCTCCACTTT
>-|few|TRBV6-1|TRBJ2-7
CASSESKLRATEQYF
TGTGCCAGCAGTGAAAGCAAGCTGCGGGCGACCGAGCAGTACTTC
>-|-|TRBV5-4|TRBJ1-4
CASSLGGLGEKLFF
TGTGCCAGCAGCTTGGGGGGACTGGGGGAAAAACTGTTTTTT
>-|-|TRBV11-3|TRBJ2-2
CASSLMGGTGELFF
TGTGCCAGCAGCTTAATGGGGGGCACCGGGGAGCTGTTTTTT
>-|-|TRBV10-3|TRBJ1-6
CAISESAGRNSYNSPLHF
TGTGCCATCAGTGAGTCGGCAGGGAGGAACTCCTATAATTCACCCCTCCACTTT
>-|once|TRBV18|TRBJ1-1
CASSPWALEGAEAFF
TGTGCCAGCTCACCCTGGGCCCTCGAGGGCGCTGAAGCTTTCTTT
>TRBD2|-|TRBV5-1|TRBJ2-7
CASSGRLADSYEQYF
TGCGCCAGCAGCGGGAGACTAGCGGACTCCTACGAGCAGTACTTC
>-|-|TRBV28|TRBJ2-7
CASSLRVHEQYF
TGTGCCAGCAGCCTCAGGGTCCACGAGCAGTACTTC
>TRBD1|-|TRBV5-6|TRBJ1-2
CASSPGTGGGYTF
TGTGCCAGCAGCCCTGGGACAGGGGGCGGCTACACCTTC
>TRBD1|-|TRBV10-1|TRBJ1-6
CASSEGRDSSPLHF
TGCGCCAGCAGTGAGGGTCGGGACAGCTCACCCCTCCACTTT
>TRBD2|-|TRBV4-1|TRBJ2-3
CASSPGTSGSYRITDTQYF
TGCGCCAGCAGCCCCGGGACTAGCGGGAGTTACCGGATCACAGATACGCAGTATTTT
>-|-|TRBV2|TRBJ1-5
CASRRAQPQHF
TGTGCCAGCAGGAGGGCTCAGCCCCAGCATTTT
>-|-|TRBV5-1|TRBJ1-1
CASSGSWTANTEAFF
TGCGCCAGCAGCGGTTCATGGACAGCCAACACTGAAGCTTTCTTT